The 30 T cell receptor beta chains below all came from one sample that was sequenced in a study of blood T cell repertoires in COVID-19. Produced via immunoSEQ multiplex PCR; TCRdb's table is partial and in-frame only. The profile covers approximately 180,000 clones, with around 79% appearing a single time and around 24% taken by the ten largest. Sequencing was carried out using peripheral blood. The receptors were sampled from a woman aged 70-85 years with acute or convalescent COVID-19.

V usage is TRBV7-9 and J usage is TRBJ2-7; D might be TRBD1 (6 bases). Germline V CDR1 and CDR2: SEHNR, FQNEAQ (reference sequence). The CDR3 contains 13 residues. Trimming stripped 5 bases from V and 2 bases from J, with 10 bases between. The CDR3 reads CASSLGTTYEQYF. CDR3 DNA: TGTGCCAGCAGCCTAGGGACAACCTACGAGCAGTACTTC.

This clone appeared a single time. V and J are TRBV5-1 and TRBJ2-1; TRBD1 aligns across 9 bases. In germline, CDR1 is SGHRS, CDR2 YFSETQ. The length of the CDR3 is 16 residues. The V gene end was trimmed by 2 bases and the J gene end by 5 bases; junction bases not matched to a gene: 8. CDR3 sequence: CASSLQGAKVDNEQFF. The CDR3 bases are TGCGCCAGCAGCTTACAGGGGGCTAAAGTCGACAATGAGCAGTTCTTC.

This clone was detected a few times. V gene TRBV5-5 combines with J gene TRBJ1-1; D not certain. The CDR3 is 13 residues long. V was clipped by 4 bases and J by 7 bases, with 14 bases between them. CDR1 and CDR2 (germline): SGHKS, YYEKEE (reference sequence). CDR3 residues: CASSKRVANEAFF. The CDR3 DNA reads TGTGCCAGCAGCAAACGGGTCGCTAATGAAGCTTTCTTT. Full variable domain (rest looked up from reference TRBV5-5 and TRBJ1-1): DAGVTQSPTHLIKTRGQQVTLRCSPISGHKSVSWYQQVLGQGPQFIFQYYEKEERGRGNFPDRFSARQFPNYSSELNVNALLLGDSALYLCASSKRVANEAFFGQGTRLTVV.

The V gene is TRBV6-1, the J gene TRBJ1-3; no firm D call. CDR3 length equals 15 residues. Per germline, CDR1 MNHNS and CDR2 SASEGT. Trimming pared 0 bases from V and 2 bases from J, leaving 8 bases between. CDR3 DNA sequence: TGTGCCAGCAGTGAAGCGAGGCACCCTGGAAACACCATATATTTT. This translates into CASSEARHPGNTIYF.

V is TRBV6-5 and J is TRBJ1-2; TRBD1 matches at 7 bases. J lost 4 bases, V lost 5 bases, and 7 bases had no gene match. The CDR3 sequence is 14 residues long. Germline-derived CDR1 and CDR2 are MNHEY and SVGAGI. CDR3 in DNA: TGTGCCAGCAGTAGGGACAGCTCATTCTATGGCTACACCTTC. Protein: CASSRDSSFYGYTF.

This chain links TRBV3-1 (or the pseudogene TRBV3-2) with TRBJ2-7; maybe TRBD1 (6 bases). Germline V gives CDR1 LGHDT, CDR2 YNNKEL (reference sequence). CDR3 size: 13 residues. V was pared by 0 bases and J by 5 bases, with 8 bases between. The CDR3 coding sequence is TGTGCCAGCAGCCAAGACTACAGGGACGAGCAGTACTTC. It translates to CASSQDYRDEQYF.

This clone was seen a few times. The V call is TRBV6-5, the J call TRBJ1-1; D is unresolved. Trimming removed 2 bases from V and 3 bases from J, with 16 bases in between. The length of the CDR3 is 16 residues. Per the germline V gene, CDR1 is MNHEY and CDR2 is SVGAGI. CDR3 region: CASSYTGRGVDTEAFF. The CDR3 region has the DNA TGTGCCAGCAGTTACACCGGGAGAGGAGTTGACACTGAAGCTTTCTTT.

The gene calls are TRBV15 and TRBJ2-1; 9 bases align to TRBD2. V lost 4 bases to trimming and J lost 2 bases; unmatched junction nucleotides: 3. CDR1 and CDR2 from the germline V gene are LNHNV and YYDKDF (reference sequence). The length of the CDR3 is 15 residues. The CDR3 nucleotides are TGTGCCACCAGCACCCGACTAGCGGCCTACAATGAGCAGTTCTTC. Translating gives CATSTRLAAYNEQFF.

J is TRBJ2-2 and V is TRBV5-4, with TRBD2 matching over 12 bases. The CDR3 extends over 16 amino acids. Germline-derived CDR1 and CDR2 are SGHNT and YYREEE (reference sequence). V was pared by 3 bases and J by 6 bases, with 6 bases of the junction left unmatched. The CDR3 DNA reads TGTGCCAGCAGCTCAATGACTAGCGGGAGTGCCGGGGAGCTGTTTTTT. It translates to CASSSMTSGSAGELFF.

The V and J genes are TRBV7-9 and TRBJ1-2; TRBD1 aligns across 9 bases. The V gene's germline CDR1 is SEHNR and CDR2 FQNEAQ (reference sequence). V lost 10 bases and J lost 5; bases outside the gene matches: 8. This CDR3 has 13 residues. In DNA form, the CDR3 reads TGTGCCACCCGGACAGGGGTCCCTTATGGCTACACCTTC. This sequence encodes CATRTGVPYGYTF.

V usage is TRBV5-4 and J usage is TRBJ2-7, with D possibly being TRBD2 (7 bases). The CDR3 is made up of 16 amino acids. Trimming left V 3 bases short and J 5 bases short, with 21 bases between. Germline loops: CDR1 SGHNT, CDR2 YYREEE (reference sequence). The CDR3 DNA follows: TGTGCCAGCAGCTCCCAGTCCGGGGGGCGAGTCAACGAGCAGTACTTC. Its translation is CASSSQSGGRVNEQYF.

This chain joins TRBV5-1 and TRBJ2-3; the D gene is possibly TRBD2 (5 bases). The V end lost 4 bases, the J end lost 6 bases, and 18 bases lay between the germline ends. CDR1 is SGHRS and CDR2 is YFSETQ in the germline V gene. The CDR3 spans 15 residues. The CDR3 nucleotides read TGCGCCAGCAGCAAGTCTGGCGGGTGGCGCGATACGCAGTATTTT. This encodes CASSKSGGWRDTQYF.

The chain links TRBV7-9 to TRBJ2-1; 8 positions match TRBD2. Germline V gives CDR1 SEHNR, CDR2 FQNEAQ (reference sequence). The CDR3 has 13 amino acids. Germline trimming cut 6 bases from V and 8 bases from J; bases unmatched to any gene: 6. The CDR3 loop reads CASRLAGGDEQFF. CDR3 coding DNA: TGTGCCAGCAGGCTCGCGGGAGGCGATGAGCAGTTCTTC.

The chain combines TRBV5-1 with TRBJ1-4, with 7 positions matching TRBD1. The CDR3 is 14 residues long. The J segment lost 5 bases and the V segment lost 5 bases, leaving 6 bases of the junction unmatched. Germline CDR1 reads SGHRS; CDR2 reads YFSETQ. CDR3 in amino acids: CASRGQTGNEKLFF. The DNA of the CDR3 is TGCGCCAGCAGGGGACAGACAGGAAATGAAAAACTGTTTTTT.

This sequence joins TRBV7-3 and TRBJ2-3; unclear D gene. Germline loops: CDR1 SGHTA, CDR2 FQGTGA. Trimming stripped 5 bases from V and 2 bases from J, with 11 bases between. The CDR3 runs to 14 residues. CDR3 DNA sequence: TGTGCCAGCAGCCCTGGCCTTGCCACAGATACGCAGTATTTT. It specifies CASSPGLATDTQYF.

V usage is TRBV7-9 and J usage is TRBJ1-1; maybe TRBD1 (5 bases). The CDR3 contains 17 residues. The germline V and J ends were trimmed by 1 base and 0 bases, with 15 bases remaining between them. Germline lookup yields CDR1 SEHNR and CDR2 FQNEAQ (reference sequence). The DNA for the CDR3 is TGTGCCAGCAGCTTAGTTCTGGGATCGGACATGAACACTGAAGCTTTCTTT. Amino acids: CASSLVLGSDMNTEAFF.

Remarks on this clone: This CDR3 is also generated by other DNA sequences in the sample. This rearrangement joins TRBV19 to TRBJ2-1, with 10 bases matching TRBD1. This CDR3 spans 15 amino acids. Germline values: CDR1 LNHDA, CDR2 SQIVND (reference sequence). Trimming at V came to 4 bases and at J to 4 bases, leaving 4 bases not matched to a gene. The CDR3 sequence is CASSKDRGLYNEQFF. CDR3 DNA sequence: TGTGCCAGTAGTAAAGACAGGGGGCTATACAATGAGCAGTTCTTC.

The table lists this clone with a count of one. The chain combines TRBV30 with TRBJ1-1, with D hard to call. In germline, CDR1 is GTSNPN, CDR2 SVGIG (reference sequence). The CDR3 runs to 13 residues. With 3 bases removed from V and 2 bases from J, the gap between germline ends came to 10 bases. CDR3 DNA: TGTGCCTGGAGCTGGAGGAGAAACACTGAAGCTTTCTTT. Amino acids: CAWSWRRNTEAFF.

V gene TRBV6-5 combines with J gene TRBJ1-2, with D maybe TRBD1 (5 bases). The CDR3 sequence is 14 residues long. Germline V gene data show CDR1 as MNHEY and CDR2 as SVGAGI. V was trimmed by 5 bases and J by 1 base, leaving 11 bases between them. The CDR3 DNA reads TGTGCCAGCAGTATATGGGGGGTTAACTATGGCTACACCTTC. As protein: CASSIWGVNYGYTF.

This chain connects TRBV2 to TRBJ2-5, with D maybe TRBD1 (6 bases). The CDR3 runs to 16 residues. Germline V gene sequence: CDR1 SNHLY, CDR2 FYNNEI. Trimming shortened V by 8 bases and J by 3 bases, and 22 bases separated the two germline ends. CDR3 coding DNA: TGTGCCAGCGTGAGTCTGGGGACATTTGGGGAAGAGACCCAGTACTTC. Protein sequence: CASVSLGTFGEETQYF.

Turning to this clone: Other DNA variants within this sample encode the same CDR3. The chain links TRBV30 to TRBJ2-7; 8 bases agree with TRBD1. The CDR3 contains 12 residues. The V gene's germline CDR1 is GTSNPN and CDR2 SVGIG (reference sequence). With 2 bases clipped from V and 6 bases from J, the junction kept 3 bases outside the gene matches. CDR3 amino acids: CAWSPGQGEQYF. In nucleotides, the CDR3 is TGTGCCTGGAGTCCCGGACAGGGCGAGCAGTACTTC.

The chain carries TRBV12-1 and TRBJ2-3; the table's D call TRBD2 went unverified against the DNA. TRBV12-1 is recorded as a pseudogene. The CDR3 loop spans 14 amino acids. Here the CDR3 reads CASSFSQLEDTQYF. The DNA for the CDR3 is TGTGCCAGCAGCTTTTCTCAGCTGGAGGATACGCAGTATTTT.

The chain uses TRBV10-3 and TRBJ1-5; D remains unclear. The CDR3 is 15 residues long. The germline V and J ends were trimmed by 10 bases and 5 bases, with 21 bases remaining between them. Germline CDR1 is ENHRY and CDR2 is SYGVKD. The chain's CDR3 is CATQALRDSDQPQHF. In DNA, the CDR3 is TGTGCCACCCAGGCACTCCGGGATTCCGATCAGCCCCAGCATTTT.

The chain has TRBV7-9 and TRBJ2-2; D is undetermined. The length of the CDR3 is 12 residues. V lost 3 bases, J lost 7 bases, and 6 bases lay in between. CDR1 and CDR2 (germline): SEHNR, FQNEAQ (reference sequence). The CDR3 reads CASSFELGELFF. DNA of the CDR3: TGTGCCAGCAGCTTCGAGCTCGGGGAGCTGTTTTTT.

CDR3 DNA: TGTGCCAGCAGTTTGAGTTGGGGACAGGGTGAAGAAAAACTGTTTTTT. Amino acids: CASSLSWGQGEEKLFF. The V gene is TRBV28, the J gene TRBJ1-4; 9 positions agree with TRBD1. The germline gives CDR1 MDHEN, CDR2 SYDVKM. The V and J ends lost 3 bases and 8 bases, in that order; junction bases with no gene match: 10. The CDR3 contains 16 residues.

The chain couples TRBV6-4 to TRBJ2-2, with 8 positions matching TRBD1. V shed 7 bases, J shed 3 bases, and the junction held 7 bases outside the gene matches. CDR1 is MRHNA and CDR2 is SNTAGT in the germline V gene. The CDR3 contains 15 residues. CDR3 sequence (DNA): TGTGCCAGCAATCCCAGGGGGCGGGACACCGGGGAGCTGTTTTTT. The encoded protein is CASNPRGRDTGELFF.

V is TRBV24-1 and J is TRBJ1-4; D not certain. The ends were cut back, 3 bases at V and 7 bases at J, with 8 bases in the middle. This CDR3 comprises 13 residues. Germline CDR1 KGHDR, CDR2 SFDVKD. The CDR3 region has the DNA TGTGCCACCAGTGATGATAGAATTGAAAAACTGTTTTTT. Translation gives CATSDDRIEKLFF.

The chain carries TRBV28 and TRBJ2-5, with TRBD2 as a possible D gene (6 bases). This CDR3 region has 15 residues. Trimming removed 3 bases from V and 4 bases from J, with 15 bases in between. The V gene's germline CDR1 is MDHEN and CDR2 SYDVKM. CDR3 sequence reads: CASSFHSTSLETQYF. CDR3 DNA sequence: TGTGCCAGCAGTTTCCACTCGACTAGTTTAGAGACCCAGTACTTC.

This clone was found a few times. This rearrangement joins TRBV30 to TRBJ1-1; D is possibly TRBD1 (5 bases). Per the germline V gene, CDR1 is GTSNPN and CDR2 is SVGIG (reference sequence). There are 13 residues in the CDR3. V was shortened by 3 bases and J by 3 bases, with 11 bases between the two germline ends. This CDR3 reads CAWREGRYTEAFF. CDR3 nucleotide sequence: TGTGCCTGGAGGGAGGGACGGTACACTGAAGCTTTCTTT. The whole variable domain, filled in from reference TRBV30 and TRBJ1-1, reads SQTIHQWPATLVQPVGSPLSLECTVEGTSNPNLYWYRQAAGRGLQLLFYSVGIGQISSEVPQNLSASRPQDRQFILSSKKLLLSDSGFYLCAWREGRYTEAFFGQGTRLTVV.

This clone was counted a few times. The rearrangement uses TRBV4-1 and TRBJ2-3; D is unresolved. CDR1 is MGHRA, CDR2 YSYEKL, per germline. Trimming cost V 1 base and J 6 bases, with 5 bases left between them. The CDR3 consists of 12 residues. The CDR3 DNA follows: TGCGCCAGCAGCCAAGCGTTTGATACGCAGTATTTT. The encoded protein is CASSQAFDTQYF.